This TCR beta chain was sequenced during a study of T cell responses to AZD1222 COVID-19 vaccine. TCRdb's copy holds only in-frame clones and misses some; the assay was immunoSEQ multiplex PCR. The data hold over 110,000 clones, with about nine tenths observed a single time. CDR3 length equals 15 residues. The V gene lost 4 bases and the J gene lost 7 bases, with 17 bases spanning the gap. Germline assignment: CDR1 SGHAT and CDR2 FQNNGV. Findings of the study overall: Mostly white British, mostly female donors; authors suggested clonal diversity may be underestimated. A reported finding is that nearly half of spike-specific TCRs target unmutated variant regions.

On this clone: What it binds is unknown.

This chain connects TRBV11-2 to TRBJ1-3, with TRBD1 as a possible D gene (6 bases). This receptor was obtained from an adult who received the AZD1222 COVID-19 vaccine. Sequences were derived from peripheral blood, sampled 28 days after the second AZD1222 dose. The CDR3 DNA is TGTGCCAGCAGCTCACCCGGGACACAAGGGAACACCATATATTTT. Translation: CASSSPGTQGNTIYF.